Listed below are T cell receptor beta chains from one sample, sequenced in a study of cytomegalovirus exposure and HLA in healthy donors. Assay used: immunoSEQ multiplex PCR; TCRdb lists only in-frame clones, some missing. This table has over 150,000 clones, around 69% appearing once. Sequencing was carried out using PBMCs. These receptors all stem from a man between 60 and 75 years old in good health and CMV-seronegative. Each CDR3 is given with its conserved first and last residue. The D gene is left open where the match is weak. The listing skips clone size in some rows; elsewhere it reads once, few, many or a size class.

CDR3aa | CDR3nt | j_gene | abundance | v_gene | d_gene
CASRIRGNTEAFF | TGCGCCAGCAGGATAAGGGGGAACACTGAAGCTTTCTTT | TRBJ1-1 | few | TRBV4-3 | -
CASSLEGQGYEKLFF | TGTGCCAGCAGCTTAGAGGGACAGGGGTACGAAAAACTGTTTTTT | TRBJ1-4 | - | TRBV7-2 | TRBD1
CASSQVVGVAGANEQFF | TGTGCCAGCAGCCAAGTCGTCGGGGTAGCGGGAGCGAATGAGCAGTTCTTC | TRBJ2-1 | few | TRBV14 | TRBD2
CASSPQGTEAFF | TGTGCCAGCAGCCCCCAGGGAACTGAAGCTTTCTTT | TRBJ1-1 | few | TRBV7-2 | -
CASGSGTGYEKLFF | TGTGCCAGCGGGTCCGGGACAGGGTATGAAAAACTGTTTTTT | TRBJ1-4 | - | TRBV2 | TRBD1
CASSRADTQYF | TGTGCCAGCAGCCGGGCAGATACGCAGTATTTT | TRBJ2-3 | few | TRBV11-2 | -
CASTYVSGRGGTEAFF | TGTGCCAGCACCTATGTATCGGGGAGGGGCGGCACTGAAGCTTTCTTT | TRBJ1-1 | few | TRBV7-8 | -
CASMDRGETQYF | TGTGCCAGTATGGACAGGGGTGAGACCCAGTACTTC | TRBJ2-5 | - | TRBV19 | TRBD1
CASSYSRTSDVQQYF | TGTGCCAGCAGTTACTCGAGGACTAGCGATGTTCAGCAGTACTTC | TRBJ2-7 | - | TRBV6-5 | TRBD2
CASSLSGLVFF | TGTGCCAGCAGCTTGTCCGGGTTGGTTTTCTTT | TRBJ1-1 | - | TRBV5-6 | -
CASSVTPNTGELFF | TGTGCCAGCAGCGTCACACCGAACACCGGGGAGCTGTTTTTT | TRBJ2-2 | - | TRBV9 | -
CASSLGDSSTDTQYF | TGTGCCAGCAGCTTAGGGGACTCTAGCACAGATACGCAGTATTTT | TRBJ2-3 | - | TRBV7-7 | -
CASSLPGTPARAQPQHF | TGTGCCAGTAGCCTTCCCGGGACTCCCGCAAGGGCACAGCCCCAGCATTTT | TRBJ1-5 | - | TRBV19 | -
CASSPQLAGGPEGGELFF | TGTGCCAGCAGTCCCCAACTAGCGGGGGGACCAGAAGGCGGGGAGCTGTTTTTT | TRBJ2-2 | - | TRBV28 | TRBD2
CASSGASSGRRNEQFF | TGTGCCAGCAGTGGGGCTTCGAGCGGGAGAAGGAATGAGCAGTTCTTC | TRBJ2-1 | once | TRBV28 | TRBD2
CASSLGLAGQETQYF | TGCGCCAGCAGCCTGGGACTAGCGGGGCAAGAGACCCAGTACTTC | TRBJ2-5 | - | TRBV4-3 | TRBD2
CASTRTSGGYNEQFF | TGTGCCAGCACCCGGACTAGCGGAGGCTACAATGAGCAGTTCTTC | TRBJ2-1 | - | TRBV6-5 | TRBD2
CASSYRTGDTGELFF | TGTGCCAGCAGCTACCGGACAGGGGACACCGGGGAGCTGTTTTTT | TRBJ2-2 | - | TRBV7-9 | TRBD1
CASSFSGGLYNEQFF | TGCGCCAGCAGCTTTAGCGGGGGTCTTTACAATGAGCAGTTCTTC | TRBJ2-1 | - | TRBV5-1 | TRBD2
CASRDRVDSGELFF | TGTGCCAGCAGGGACAGGGTGGATTCGGGGGAGCTGTTTTTT | TRBJ2-2 | - | TRBV2 | TRBD1
CASSLGMEGNTIYF | TGTGCCAGCAGCTTAGGGATGGAGGGAAACACCATATATTTT | TRBJ1-3 | once | TRBV7-8 | -
CASSEPGYTYEQYF | TGTGCCAGCAGTGAACCAGGTTACACCTACGAGCAGTACTTC | TRBJ2-7 | - | TRBV6-1 | -
CASSSQGGRTEAFF | TGTGCCAGCAGTTCTCAGGGGGGTAGGACTGAAGCTTTCTTT | TRBJ1-1 | - | TRBV6-5 | TRBD1
CASSSGVTGANVLTF | TGCGCCAGCAGTTCAGGGGTCACTGGGGCCAACGTCCTGACTTTC | TRBJ2-6 | - | TRBV5-1 | -
CASSSRLAGGLNEQFF | TGTGCCAGTAGTTCCCGACTAGCGGGGGGGCTCAATGAGCAGTTCTTC | TRBJ2-1 | - | TRBV19 | TRBD2
CASSFDRGRTEAFF | TGTGCCAGCAGTTTTGACAGGGGGCGCACTGAAGCTTTCTTT | TRBJ1-1 | - | TRBV28 | TRBD1
CASSPAQAQETQYF | TGTGCCAGCTCACCCGCCCAGGCCCAAGAGACCCAGTACTTC | TRBJ2-5 | - | TRBV18 | -